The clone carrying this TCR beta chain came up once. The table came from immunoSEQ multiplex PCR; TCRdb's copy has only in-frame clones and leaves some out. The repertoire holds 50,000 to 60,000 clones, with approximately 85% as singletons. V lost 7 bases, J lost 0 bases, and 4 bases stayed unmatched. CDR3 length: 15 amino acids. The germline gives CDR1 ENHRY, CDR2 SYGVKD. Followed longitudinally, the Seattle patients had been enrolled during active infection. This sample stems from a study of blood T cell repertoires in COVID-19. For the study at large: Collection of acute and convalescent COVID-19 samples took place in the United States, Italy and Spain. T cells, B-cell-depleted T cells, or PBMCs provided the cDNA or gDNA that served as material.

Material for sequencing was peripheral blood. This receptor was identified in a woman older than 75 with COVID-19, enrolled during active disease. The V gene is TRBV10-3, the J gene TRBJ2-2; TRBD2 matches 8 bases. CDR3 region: CAITASGSNTGELFF. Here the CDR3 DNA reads TGTGCCATCACCGCTAGCGGGTCGAACACCGGGGAGCTGTTTTTT.